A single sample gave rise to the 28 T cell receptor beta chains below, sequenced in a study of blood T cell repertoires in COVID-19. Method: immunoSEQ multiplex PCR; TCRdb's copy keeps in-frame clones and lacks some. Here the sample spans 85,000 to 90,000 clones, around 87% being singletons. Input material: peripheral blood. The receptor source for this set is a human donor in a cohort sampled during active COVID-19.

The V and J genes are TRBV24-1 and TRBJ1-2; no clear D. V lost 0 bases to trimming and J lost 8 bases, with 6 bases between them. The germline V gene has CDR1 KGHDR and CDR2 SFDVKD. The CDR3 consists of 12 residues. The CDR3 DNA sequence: TGTGCCACCAGTGATTTGGGCGGAGGCTACACCTTC. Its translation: CATSDLGGGYTF.

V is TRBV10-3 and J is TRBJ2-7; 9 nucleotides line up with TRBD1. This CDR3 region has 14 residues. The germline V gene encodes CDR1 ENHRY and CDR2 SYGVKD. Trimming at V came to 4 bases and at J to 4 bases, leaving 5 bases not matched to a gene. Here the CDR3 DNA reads TGTGCCATCAGTGCCCCGGGACAGGGATACGAGCAGTACTTC. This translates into CAISAPGQGYEQYF.

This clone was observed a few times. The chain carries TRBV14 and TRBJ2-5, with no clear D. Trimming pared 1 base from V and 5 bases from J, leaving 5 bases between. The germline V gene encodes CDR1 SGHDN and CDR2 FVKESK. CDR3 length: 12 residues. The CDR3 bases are TGTGCCAGCAGCCAAGTTCGTGAGACCCAGTACTTC. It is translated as CASSQVRETQYF.

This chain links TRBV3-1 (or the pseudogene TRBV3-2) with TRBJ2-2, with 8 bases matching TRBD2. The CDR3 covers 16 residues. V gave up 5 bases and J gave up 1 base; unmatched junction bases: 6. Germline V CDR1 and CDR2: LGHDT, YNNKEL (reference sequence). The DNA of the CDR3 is TGTGCCAGCAGCGCCCGACTAGCGCAGAACACCGGGGAGCTGTTTTTT. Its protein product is CASSARLAQNTGELFF.

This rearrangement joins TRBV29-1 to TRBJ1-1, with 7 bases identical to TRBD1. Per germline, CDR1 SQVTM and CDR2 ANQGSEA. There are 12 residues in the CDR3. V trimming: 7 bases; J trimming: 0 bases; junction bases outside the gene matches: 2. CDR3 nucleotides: TGCAGCGCCGGACAGGTGAACACTGAAGCTTTCTTT. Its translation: CSAGQVNTEAFF.

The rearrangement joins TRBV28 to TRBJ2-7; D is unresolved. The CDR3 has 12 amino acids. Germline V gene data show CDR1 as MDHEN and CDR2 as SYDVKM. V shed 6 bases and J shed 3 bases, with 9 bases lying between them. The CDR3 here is CASSTSIYEQYF. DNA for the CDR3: TGTGCCAGCAGCACTTCAATCTACGAGCAGTACTTC.

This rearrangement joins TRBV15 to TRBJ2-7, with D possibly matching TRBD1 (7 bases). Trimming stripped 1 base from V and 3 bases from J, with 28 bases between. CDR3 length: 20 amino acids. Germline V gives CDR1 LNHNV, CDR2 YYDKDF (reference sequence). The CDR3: CATSRVPPGQKPVDYYEQYF. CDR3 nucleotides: TGTGCCACCAGCAGAGTTCCCCCGGGACAGAAACCCGTGGACTACTACGAGCAGTACTTC.

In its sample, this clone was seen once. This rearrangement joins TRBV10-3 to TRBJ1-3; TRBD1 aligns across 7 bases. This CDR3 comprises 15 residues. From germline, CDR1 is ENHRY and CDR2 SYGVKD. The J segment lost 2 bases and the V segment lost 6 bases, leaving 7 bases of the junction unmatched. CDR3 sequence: CAISTTGWTGNTIYF. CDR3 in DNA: TGTGCCATCAGCACGACAGGGTGGACTGGAAACACCATATATTTT.

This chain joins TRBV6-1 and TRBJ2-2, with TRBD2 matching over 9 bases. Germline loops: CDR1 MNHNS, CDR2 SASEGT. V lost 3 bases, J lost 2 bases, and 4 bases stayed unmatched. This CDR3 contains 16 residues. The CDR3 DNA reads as TGTGCCAGCAGTGACCGGGGACTAGCCAACACCGGGGAGCTGTTTTTT. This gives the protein CASSDRGLANTGELFF.

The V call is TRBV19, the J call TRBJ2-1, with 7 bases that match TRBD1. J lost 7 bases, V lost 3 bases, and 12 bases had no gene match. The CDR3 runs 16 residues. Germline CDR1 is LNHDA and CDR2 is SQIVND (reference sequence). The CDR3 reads CASSIMGVQGSNEQFF. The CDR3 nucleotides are TGTGCCAGTAGTATTATGGGGGTACAGGGGTCGAATGAGCAGTTCTTC. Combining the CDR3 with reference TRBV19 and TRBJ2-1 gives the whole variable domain DGGITQSPKYLFRKEGQNVTLSCEQNLNHDAMYWYRQDPGQGLRLIYYSQIVNDFQKGDIAEGYSVSREKKESFPLTVTSAQKNPTAFYLCASSIMGVQGSNEQFFGPGTRLTVL.

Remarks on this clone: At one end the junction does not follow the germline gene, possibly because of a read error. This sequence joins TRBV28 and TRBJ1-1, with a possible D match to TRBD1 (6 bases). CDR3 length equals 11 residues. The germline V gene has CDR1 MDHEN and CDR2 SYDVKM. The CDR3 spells CASSWGGAPVF. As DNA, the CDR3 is TGTGCCAGCAGTTGGGGGGGGGCGCCGGTCTTT.

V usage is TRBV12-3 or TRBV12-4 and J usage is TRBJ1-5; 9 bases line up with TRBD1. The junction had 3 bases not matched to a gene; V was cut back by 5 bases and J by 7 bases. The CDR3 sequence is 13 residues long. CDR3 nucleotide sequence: TGTGCCAGCAGTACAGGGGGCGGGCAGCCCCAGCATTTT. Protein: CASSTGGGQPQHF.

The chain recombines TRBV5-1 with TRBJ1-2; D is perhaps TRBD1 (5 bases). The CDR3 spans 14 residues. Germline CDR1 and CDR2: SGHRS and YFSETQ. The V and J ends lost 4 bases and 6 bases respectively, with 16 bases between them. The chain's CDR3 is CASSPGSSKDGYTF. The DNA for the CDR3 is TGCGCCAGCAGCCCAGGGTCCTCGAAGGATGGCTACACCTTC. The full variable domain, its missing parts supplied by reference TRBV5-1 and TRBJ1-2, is KAGVTQTPRYLIKTRGQQVTLSCSPISGHRSVSWYQQTPGQGLQFLFEYFSETQRNKGNFPGRFSGRQFSNSRSEMNVSTLELGDSALYLCASSPGSSKDGYTFGSGTRLTVV.

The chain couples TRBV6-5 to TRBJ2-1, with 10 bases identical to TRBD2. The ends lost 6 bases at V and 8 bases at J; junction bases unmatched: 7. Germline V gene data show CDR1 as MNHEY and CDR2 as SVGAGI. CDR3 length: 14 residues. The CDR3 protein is CASRLAGVVDEQFF. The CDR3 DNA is TGTGCCAGCAGGCTAGCGGGAGTTGTGGATGAGCAGTTCTTC.

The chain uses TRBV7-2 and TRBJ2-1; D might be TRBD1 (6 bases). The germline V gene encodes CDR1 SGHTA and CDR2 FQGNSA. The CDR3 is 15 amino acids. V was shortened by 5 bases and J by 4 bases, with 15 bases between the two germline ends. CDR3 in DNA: TGTGCCAGCAGCCCAAGGTCAGGACAGTACAATGAGCAGTTCTTC. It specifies CASSPRSGQYNEQFF.

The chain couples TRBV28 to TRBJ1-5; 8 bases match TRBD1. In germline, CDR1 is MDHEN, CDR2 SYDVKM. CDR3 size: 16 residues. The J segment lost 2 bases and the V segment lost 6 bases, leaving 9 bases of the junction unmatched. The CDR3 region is CASRGQGWSGNQPQHF. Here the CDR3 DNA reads TGTGCCAGCAGAGGACAGGGATGGTCGGGCAATCAGCCCCAGCATTTT.

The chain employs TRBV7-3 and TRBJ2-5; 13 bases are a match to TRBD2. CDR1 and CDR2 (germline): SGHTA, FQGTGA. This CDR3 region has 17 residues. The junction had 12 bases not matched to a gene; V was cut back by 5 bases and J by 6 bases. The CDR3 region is CASSPRLAGGFLKTQYF. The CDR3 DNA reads TGTGCCAGCAGCCCCCGACTAGCGGGAGGATTCCTCAAGACCCAGTACTTC.

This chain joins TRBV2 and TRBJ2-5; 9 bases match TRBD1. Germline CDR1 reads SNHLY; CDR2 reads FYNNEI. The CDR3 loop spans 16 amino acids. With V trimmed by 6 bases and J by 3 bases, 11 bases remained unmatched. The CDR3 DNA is TGTGCCAGCAGGGAATTCCGGGACAGGGTAGAAGAGACCCAGTACTTC. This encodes CASREFRDRVEETQYF. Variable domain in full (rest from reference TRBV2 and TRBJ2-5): EPEVTQTPSHQVTQMGQEVILRCVPISNHLYFYWYRQILGQKVEFLVSFYNNEISEKSEIFDDQFSVERPDGSNFTLKIRSTKLEDSAMYFCASREFRDRVEETQYFGPGTRLLVL.

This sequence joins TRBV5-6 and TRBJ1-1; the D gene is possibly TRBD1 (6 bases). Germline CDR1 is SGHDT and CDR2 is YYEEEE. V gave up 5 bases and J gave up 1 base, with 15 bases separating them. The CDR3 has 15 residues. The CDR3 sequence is CASSARGRGNTEAFF. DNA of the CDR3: TGTGCCAGCAGTGCGCGGGGGCGGGGGAACACTGAAGCTTTCTTT.

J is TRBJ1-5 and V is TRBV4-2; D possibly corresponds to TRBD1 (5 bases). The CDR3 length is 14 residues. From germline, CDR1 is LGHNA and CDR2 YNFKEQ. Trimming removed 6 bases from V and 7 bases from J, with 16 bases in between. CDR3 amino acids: CASSPQGSEQPQHF. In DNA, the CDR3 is TGTGCCAGCAGTCCCCAGGGCTCGGAGCAGCCCCAGCATTTT.

Here the CDR3 reads CASSSPGTGGHYGYTF. DNA for the CDR3: TGTGCCAGCAGTTCGCCCGGGACAGGGGGCCACTATGGCTACACCTTC. The chain combines TRBV28 with TRBJ1-2; 12 bases map to TRBD1. CDR3 length: 16 residues. The V segment lost 4 bases and the J segment 3 bases; nucleotides outside the gene matches: 6. CDR1 and CDR2 from the germline V gene are MDHEN and SYDVKM.

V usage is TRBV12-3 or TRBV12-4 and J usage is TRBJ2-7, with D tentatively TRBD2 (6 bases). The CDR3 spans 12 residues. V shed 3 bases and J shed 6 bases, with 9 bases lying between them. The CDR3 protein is CASSLEGSEQYF. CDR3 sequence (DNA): TGTGCCAGCAGTTTGGAGGGGAGCGAGCAGTACTTC.

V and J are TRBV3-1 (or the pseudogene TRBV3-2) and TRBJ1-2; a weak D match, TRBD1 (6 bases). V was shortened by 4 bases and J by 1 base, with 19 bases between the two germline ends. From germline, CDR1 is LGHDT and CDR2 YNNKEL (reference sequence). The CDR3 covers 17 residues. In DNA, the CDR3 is TGTGCCAGCAGCCCTGTAGGGGGAGGGAGTCTTAACTATGGCTACACCTTC. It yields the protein CASSPVGGGSLNYGYTF.

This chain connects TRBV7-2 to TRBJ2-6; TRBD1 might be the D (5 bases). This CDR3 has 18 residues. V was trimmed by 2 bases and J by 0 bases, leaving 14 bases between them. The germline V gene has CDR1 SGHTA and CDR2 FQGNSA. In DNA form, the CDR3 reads TGTGCCAGCAGCTTAATGGCAGGGATCCCCTCTGGGGCCAACGTCCTGACTTTC. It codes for CASSLMAGIPSGANVLTF.

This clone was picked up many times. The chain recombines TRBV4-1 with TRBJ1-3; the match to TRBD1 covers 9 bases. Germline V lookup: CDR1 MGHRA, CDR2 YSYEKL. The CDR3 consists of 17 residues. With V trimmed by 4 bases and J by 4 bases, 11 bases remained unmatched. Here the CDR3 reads CASSRPGQGKRGNTIYF. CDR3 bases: TGCGCCAGCAGCCGCCCGGGACAGGGAAAGCGCGGAAACACCATATATTTT.

CDR3 in amino acids: CASSEGLAVTGTQYF. The CDR3 DNA reads TGTGCCAGCAGTGAAGGGCTAGCGGTCACGGGAACGCAGTATTTT. This chain links TRBV2 with TRBJ2-3, with TRBD2 matching over 7 bases. V shed 1 base and J 9 bases; nucleotides not matched to a gene: 10. The V gene's germline CDR1 is SNHLY and CDR2 FYNNEI. The CDR3 extends over 15 amino acids.

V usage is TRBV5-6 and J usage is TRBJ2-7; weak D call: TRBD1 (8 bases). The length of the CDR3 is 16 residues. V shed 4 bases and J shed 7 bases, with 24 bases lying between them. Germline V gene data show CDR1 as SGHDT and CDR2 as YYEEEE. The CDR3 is CASSRGGGTGMREQYF. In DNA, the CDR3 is TGTGCCAGCAGCCGAGGGGGAGGGACAGGAATGAGGGAGCAGTACTTC.

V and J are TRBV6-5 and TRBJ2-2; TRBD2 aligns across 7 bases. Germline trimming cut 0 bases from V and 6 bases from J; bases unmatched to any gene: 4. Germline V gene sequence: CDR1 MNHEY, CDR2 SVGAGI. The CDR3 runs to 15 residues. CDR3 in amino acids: CASSYSGLGAGELFF. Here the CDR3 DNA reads TGTGCCAGCAGTTACTCAGGACTAGGTGCCGGGGAGCTGTTTTTT.